This T cell receptor (beta chain) was captured in a study of technical replicates of blood from a handful of donors. Sequenced by immunoSEQ multiplex PCR; TCRdb stores in-frame clones only, minus some. The sample lists under 55,000 clones; approximately 95% were seen once. Per the germline V gene, CDR1 is SGHRS and CDR2 is YFSETQ. V lost 2 bases, J lost 9 bases, and 14 bases stayed unmatched. CDR3 length equals 17 residues. The source material was T cells isolated from PBMCs. V is TRBV5-1 and J is TRBJ2-1; 10 nucleotides line up with TRBD2. The source is a human donor in good health. As DNA, the CDR3 is TGCGCCAGCAGCTTAAAGCGGGAGGGCCCTTTCGACAGTGAGCAGTTCTTC. Translation: CASSLKREGPFDSEQFF. Drawing the rest from reference TRBV5-1 and TRBJ2-1, the complete variable domain is KAGVTQTPRYLIKTRGQQVTLSCSPISGHRSVSWYQQTPGQGLQFLFEYFSETQRNKGNFPGRFSGRQFSNSRSEMNVSTLELGDSALYLCASSLKREGPFDSEQFFGPGTRLTVL.